Included here is one T cell receptor (beta chain) sequence, with context. TCRdb re-called the RT-PCR reads with MiXCR, one entry per CDR3 protein. This repertoire shows around 700,000 distinct CDR3 sequences, 13% to 15% found once; its top ten account for roughly 4%. The CDR3 has 14 amino acids. Looked up from germline, CDR1 is MNHEY and CDR2 is SVGAGI. After removal of 6 bases from V and 5 bases from J, the junction contained 6 bases not matched to a gene. Input material: memory CD4+ T cells from blood. This sequence originates from a female donor in good health, serving as a healthy control. The chain couples TRBV6-5 to TRBJ2-5, with 10 bases matching TRBD2. CDR3 nucleotides: TGTGCCAGCAGGAGCGGGGGGGCAGTGGAGACCCAGTACTTC. It specifies CASRSGGAVETQYF.